This T cell receptor beta chain was recorded in a study of T cell responses to AZD1222 COVID-19 vaccine. Study conclusions and caveats: Most donors were white British, females outnumbered males, and clonal diversity was possibly underestimated.

TCRdb's table, derived via immunoSEQ multiplex PCR, lists solely in-frame clones and lacks some. The table includes 150,000 or so clones, approximately 94% detected once. To note about this clone: Its matching antigen is unknown.

The sample was peripheral blood, taken on day 0 of AZD1222 vaccination. The sequence was collected from an adult in good health.

This chain's CDR3 is CASGPALTGGYTF. The CDR3 nucleotides read TGTGCCTCCGGGCCAGCCCTCACGGGTGGCTACACCTTC. V gene TRBV7-8 combines with J gene TRBJ1-2, with D unresolved. This CDR3 is built from 13 residues. The germline CDR1 and CDR2 sequences are SGHVS and FQNEAQ. V shed 11 bases and J shed 7 bases, with 20 bases lying between them.